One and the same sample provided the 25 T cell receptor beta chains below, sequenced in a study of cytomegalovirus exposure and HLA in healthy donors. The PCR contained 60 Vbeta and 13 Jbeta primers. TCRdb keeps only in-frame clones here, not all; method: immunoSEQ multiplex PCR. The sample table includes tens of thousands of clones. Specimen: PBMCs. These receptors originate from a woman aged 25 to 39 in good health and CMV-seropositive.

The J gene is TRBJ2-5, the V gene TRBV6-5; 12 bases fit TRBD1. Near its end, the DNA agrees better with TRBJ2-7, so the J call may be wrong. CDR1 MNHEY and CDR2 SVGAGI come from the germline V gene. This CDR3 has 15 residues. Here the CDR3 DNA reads TGTGCCAGCAGTTACTCGGGACAGGGGGCATACGAGCAGTACTTC. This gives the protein CASSYSGQGAYEQYF.

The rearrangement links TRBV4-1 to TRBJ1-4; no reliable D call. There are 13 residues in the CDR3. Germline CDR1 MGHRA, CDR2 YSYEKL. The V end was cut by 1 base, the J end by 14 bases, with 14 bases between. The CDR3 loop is CASSQVGAALLFF. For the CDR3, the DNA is TGCGCCAGCAGCCAAGTTGGAGCAGCTTTGCTGTTTTTT.

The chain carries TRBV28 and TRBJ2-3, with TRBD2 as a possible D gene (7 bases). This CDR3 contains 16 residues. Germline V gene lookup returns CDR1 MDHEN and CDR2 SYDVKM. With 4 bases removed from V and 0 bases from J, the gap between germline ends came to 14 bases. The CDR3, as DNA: TGTGCCAGCAGTTGGGGAGGGGGACACAGCACAGATACGCAGTATTTT. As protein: CASSWGGGHSTDTQYF.

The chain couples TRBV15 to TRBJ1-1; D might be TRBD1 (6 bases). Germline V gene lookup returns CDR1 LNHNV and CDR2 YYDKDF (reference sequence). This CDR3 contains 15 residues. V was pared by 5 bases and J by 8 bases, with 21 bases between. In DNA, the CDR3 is TGTGCCACCAGCCCAAGGTCGACAGGAGCGCTAGAAGCTTTCTTT. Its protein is CATSPRSTGALEAFF.

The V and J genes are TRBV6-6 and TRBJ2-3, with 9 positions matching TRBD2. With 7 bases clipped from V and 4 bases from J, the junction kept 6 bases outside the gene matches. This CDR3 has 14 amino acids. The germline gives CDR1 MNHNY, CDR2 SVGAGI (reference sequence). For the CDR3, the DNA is TGTGCCAGCAAGACTAGCGGAGGGGCAGATACGCAGTATTTT. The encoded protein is CASKTSGGADTQYF.

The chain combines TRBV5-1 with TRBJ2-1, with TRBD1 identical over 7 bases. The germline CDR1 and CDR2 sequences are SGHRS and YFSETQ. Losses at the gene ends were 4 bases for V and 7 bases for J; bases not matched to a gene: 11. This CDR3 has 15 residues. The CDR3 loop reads CASSQDRTMGNEQFF. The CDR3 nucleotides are TGCGCCAGCAGCCAGGACAGGACCATGGGGAATGAGCAGTTCTTC.

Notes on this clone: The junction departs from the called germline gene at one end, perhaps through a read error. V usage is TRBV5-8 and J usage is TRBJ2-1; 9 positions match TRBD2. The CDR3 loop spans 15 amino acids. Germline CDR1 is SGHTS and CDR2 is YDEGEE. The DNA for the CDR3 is TGTGCCAGCAGCCACGGGACTAGCTCCAACAATGAGCAGTTCTTC. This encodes CASSHGTSSNNEQFF.

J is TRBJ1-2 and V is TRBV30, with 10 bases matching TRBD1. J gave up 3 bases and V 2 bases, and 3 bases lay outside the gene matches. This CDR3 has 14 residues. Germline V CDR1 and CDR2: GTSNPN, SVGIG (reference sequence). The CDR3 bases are TGTGCCTGGAGTACAGGACAGGGGGACTATGGCTACACCTTC. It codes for CAWSTGQGDYGYTF.

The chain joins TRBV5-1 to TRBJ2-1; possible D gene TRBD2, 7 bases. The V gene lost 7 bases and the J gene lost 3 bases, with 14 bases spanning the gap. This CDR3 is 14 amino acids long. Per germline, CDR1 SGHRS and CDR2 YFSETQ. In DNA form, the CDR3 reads TGCGCCAGCGGGAGGGGGGGACTCTACAATGAGCAGTTCTTC. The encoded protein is CASGRGGLYNEQFF.

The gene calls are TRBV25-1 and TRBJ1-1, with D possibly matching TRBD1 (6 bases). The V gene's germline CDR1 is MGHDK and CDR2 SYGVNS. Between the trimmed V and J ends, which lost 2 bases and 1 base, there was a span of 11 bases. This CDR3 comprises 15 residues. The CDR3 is CASSETPGANTEAFF. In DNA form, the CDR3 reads TGTGCCAGCAGTGAAACACCAGGGGCGAACACTGAAGCTTTCTTT.

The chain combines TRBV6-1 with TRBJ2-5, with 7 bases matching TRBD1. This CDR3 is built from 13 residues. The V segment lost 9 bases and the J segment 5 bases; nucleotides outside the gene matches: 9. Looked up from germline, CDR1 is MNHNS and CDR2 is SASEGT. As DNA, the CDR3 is TGTGCCAGTACAGGGGATGCGGTGGAGACCCAGTACTTC. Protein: CASTGDAVETQYF.

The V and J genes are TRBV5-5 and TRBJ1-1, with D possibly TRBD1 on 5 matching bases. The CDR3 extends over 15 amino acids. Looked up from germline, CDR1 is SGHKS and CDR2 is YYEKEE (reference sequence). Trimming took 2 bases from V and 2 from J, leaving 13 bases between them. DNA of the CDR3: TGTGCCAGCAGCTTCGGGACTCTCGATAACACTGAAGCTTTCTTT. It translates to CASSFGTLDNTEAFF.

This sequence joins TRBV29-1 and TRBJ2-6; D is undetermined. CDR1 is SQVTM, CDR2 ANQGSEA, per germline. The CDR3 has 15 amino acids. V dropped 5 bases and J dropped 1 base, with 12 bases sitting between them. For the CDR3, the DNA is TGCAGCGTTTCCCCCATCAATTCTGGGGCCAACGTCCTGACTTTC. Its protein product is CSVSPINSGANVLTF.

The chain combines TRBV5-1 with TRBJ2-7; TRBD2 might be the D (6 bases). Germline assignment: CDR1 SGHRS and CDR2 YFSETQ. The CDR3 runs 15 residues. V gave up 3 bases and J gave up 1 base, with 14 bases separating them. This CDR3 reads CASSWVTGGSYEQYF. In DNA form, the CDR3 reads TGCGCCAGCAGCTGGGTCACCGGGGGATCCTACGAGCAGTACTTC.

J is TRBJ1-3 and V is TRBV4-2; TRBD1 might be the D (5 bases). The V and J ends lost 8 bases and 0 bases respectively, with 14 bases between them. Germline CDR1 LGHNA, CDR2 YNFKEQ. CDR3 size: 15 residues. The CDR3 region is CASGSQGRSGNTIYF. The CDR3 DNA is TGTGCCAGCGGAAGTCAGGGCCGCTCTGGAAACACCATATATTTT.

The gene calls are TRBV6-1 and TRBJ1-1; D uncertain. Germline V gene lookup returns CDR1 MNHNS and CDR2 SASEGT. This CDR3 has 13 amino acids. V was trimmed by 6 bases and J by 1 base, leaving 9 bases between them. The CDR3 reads CASRENWNTEAFF. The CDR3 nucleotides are TGTGCCAGCAGAGAAAACTGGAACACTGAAGCTTTCTTT.

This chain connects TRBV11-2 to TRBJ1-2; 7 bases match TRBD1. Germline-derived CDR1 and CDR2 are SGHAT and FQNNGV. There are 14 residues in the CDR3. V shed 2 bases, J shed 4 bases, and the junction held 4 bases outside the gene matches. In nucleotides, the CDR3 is TGTGCCAGCAGCTTAAAAGCAGGGGGCTATGGCTACACCTTC. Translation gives CASSLKAGGYGYTF.

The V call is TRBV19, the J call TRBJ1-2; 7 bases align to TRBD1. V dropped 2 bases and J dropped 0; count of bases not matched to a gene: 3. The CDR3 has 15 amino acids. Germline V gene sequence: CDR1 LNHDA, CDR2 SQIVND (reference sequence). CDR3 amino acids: CASSINGQANYGYTF. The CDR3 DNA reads TGTGCCAGTAGTATAAATGGACAGGCTAACTATGGCTACACCTTC.

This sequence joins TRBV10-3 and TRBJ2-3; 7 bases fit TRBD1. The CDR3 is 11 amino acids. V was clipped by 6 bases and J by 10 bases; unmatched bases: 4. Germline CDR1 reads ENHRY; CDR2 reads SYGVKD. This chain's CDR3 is CAISPGGSQYF. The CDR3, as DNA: TGTGCCATCAGCCCAGGGGGTTCGCAGTATTTT.

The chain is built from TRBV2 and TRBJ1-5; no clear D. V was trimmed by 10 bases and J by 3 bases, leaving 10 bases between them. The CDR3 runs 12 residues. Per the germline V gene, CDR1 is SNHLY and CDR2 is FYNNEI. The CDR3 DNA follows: TGTGCCACCGCTAGAGACAATCAGCCCCAGCATTTT. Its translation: CATARDNQPQHF.

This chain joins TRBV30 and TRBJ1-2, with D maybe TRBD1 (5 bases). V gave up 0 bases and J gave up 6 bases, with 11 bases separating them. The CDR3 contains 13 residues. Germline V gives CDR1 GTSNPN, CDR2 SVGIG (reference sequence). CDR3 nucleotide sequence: TGTGCCTGGAGTGTAGCCCAGGGCCATGGCTACACCTTC. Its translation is CAWSVAQGHGYTF.

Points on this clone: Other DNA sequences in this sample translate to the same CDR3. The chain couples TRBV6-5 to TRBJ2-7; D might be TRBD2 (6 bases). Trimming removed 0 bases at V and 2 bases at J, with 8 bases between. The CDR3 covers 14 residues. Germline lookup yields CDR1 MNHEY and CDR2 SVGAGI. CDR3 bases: TGTGCCAGCAGTTACTCGGGGGGAACCTACGAGCAGTACTTC. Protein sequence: CASSYSGGTYEQYF.

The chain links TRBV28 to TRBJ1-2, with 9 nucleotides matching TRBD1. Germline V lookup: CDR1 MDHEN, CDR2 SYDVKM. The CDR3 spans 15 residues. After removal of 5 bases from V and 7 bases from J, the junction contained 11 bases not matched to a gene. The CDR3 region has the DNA TGTGCCAGCAGTACTCCCGGGACAGGGAGGGGTGGCTACACCTTC. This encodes CASSTPGTGRGGYTF.

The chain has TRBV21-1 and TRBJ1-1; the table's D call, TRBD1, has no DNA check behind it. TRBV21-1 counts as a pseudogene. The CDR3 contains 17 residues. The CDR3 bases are TGTGCCAGCAGCCCCCAAGGGCAGGGGGCAACGAACACTGAAGCTTTCTTT. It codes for CASSPQGQGATNTEAFF.

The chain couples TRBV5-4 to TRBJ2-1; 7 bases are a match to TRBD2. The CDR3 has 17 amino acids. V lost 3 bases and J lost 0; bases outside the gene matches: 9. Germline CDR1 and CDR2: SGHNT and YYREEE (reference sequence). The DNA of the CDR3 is TGTGCCAGCAGCTCCCCACTAGCGCAAAGCTCCTACAATGAGCAGTTCTTC. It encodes CASSSPLAQSSYNEQFF.